This T cell receptor (beta chain) stems from a study of CD8 T cells in ankylosing spondylitis (dated by TCRdb to 2016 to 2017). For the wider study: T cell receptor beta repertoires were profiled in healthy donors and ankylosing spondylitis patients so that disease-linked TCR variants could be found. Peripheral blood was sampled, and synovial fluid was additionally collected from ankylosing spondylitis patients. The full study cohort comprised 20 to 30 ankylosing spondylitis patients and 110 or so healthy donors. The study at large found these results: Some of the motif variants had been reported before in the synovial fluid and blood of reactive arthritis patients, a finding that suggests common disease-initiation mechanisms. Significant enrichment of the disease-linked clones was reported in matched synovial fluid samples from ankylosing spondylitis patients. Blood from ankylosing spondylitis patients appeared to be characterized by a TCR beta motif composed of several highly homologous amino acid variants. The disease-linked clones showed a CD8+ phenotype and occurred at relatively low frequencies in peripheral blood.

Comments on this clonotype: Its antigen remains undetermined. Qualities for individual bases were not recorded, and no much larger clone is one base off.

The germline V gene supplies CDR1 MGHDK and CDR2 SYGVNS. V lost 4 bases and J lost 5 bases; the stretch between them is 15 bases long. From the cysteine through the phenylalanine, the CDR3 covers 15 amino acids. The kept DNA is CDR3 alone, 45 bases in frame from the first base. TCRdb records Illumina HiSeq 2500 as the sequencer. Quantitative 5'-RACE with molecular barcodes was the method used to prepare the TCR beta libraries. As for the authors' bioinformatics: A new computational method based on a probabilistic model of VDJ rearrangement was used to identify disease-linked TCR variants. TCRdb passed the public sequencing reads through fastp at Q25 and MiXCR, retaining productive beta sequences. Rows with a matching CDR3 protein are joined into one entry that keeps the most common DNA and genes. The V and J calls come from TCRdb's annotation, not from the publication. This sample gives 250,000 to 350,000 distinct CDR3 sequences in total; over 15% of them show up just once. 7.8% of the sample belongs to the ten largest clones.

The source of this sequence is a male donor with ankylosing spondylitis or in good health (not recorded which). The receptor chain draws on TRBV25-1 and TRBJ2-1; the D gene cannot be resolved reliably. The sample comprised blood, either unsorted or a sorted T cell fraction (not recorded which). In nucleotide form, the sequence is TGTGCCAGCAGTGGGCATAGGTCCGTACACAATGAGCAGTTCTTC. Translated, it reads CASSGHRSVHNEQFF.